Sequencing of this TCR beta chain was carried out in a study of cytomegalovirus exposure and HLA in healthy donors (dated by TCRdb to 2016 to 2017). Looking at the study overall: According to an earlier analysis of a few hundred of the donors, about 190 million T cells yielded 117 million unique TCR beta sequences and 276 Gb of sequence data. The number of donors typed differed by locus, with roughly 620-640 for A, B, C, DRB1 and DQB1, 522 for DQA1, about 610 for DPA1, and around 460 for DPB1. A handful of DR-DQ haplotypes were handled as single units for association and clustering because linkage in the cohort was strong. In the later analysis, no new phenotypic data were used to find candidate immune exposures; instead, reliance was placed on TCR beta sequences and their occurrence across donors. Besides the first cohort of roughly 660 subjects, a separate validation cohort made up of 120 or so different subjects was used. Of the roughly 400 genotyped donors, around 81% fell in the genetic ancestry cluster associated with self-reported Caucasian donors. Using immunosequencing, the study profiled T cell repertoires from fewer than 700 subjects and related those repertoires to cytomegalovirus serostatus. Both class I and class II loci were covered by HLA typing, at four-digit resolution. To predict cytomegalovirus infection status, the study combined high-throughput TCR immunosequencing, statistical association of individual TCRs with disease status, and machine learning. A later analysis re-examined previously published TCR beta repertoires from 610 or so donors and added high-resolution HLA genotyping to investigate patterns of TCR occurrence. The study aimed to test whether signatures of past pathogen exposure could be identified by cataloging public T cell receptors. Every discovery cohort repertoire had been produced on one sequencing platform. To decide whether each TCR beta V gene segment behaved as functional or pseudogenic, an earlier analysis of several hundred of the donors relied on high-throughput TCR beta sequencing. In a later genetic analysis, genome-wide SNP genotypes for about 65% of the roughly 670 donors were used, and that subset was treated as a discovery cohort. Among about 360 genotyped donors of the cohort, an average of roughly 240,000 unique TCR beta nucleotide sequences were sequenced per donor, roughly 18% of them non-productive. Alongside the repertoire data, information on donor age, sex, ethnicity and CMV serostatus was compiled. An early release covering roughly 600 HLA-typed donors comprised about 300 gigabases of sequencing data and about 90 million unique TCR sequences. On the study overall, not on this receptor specifically: A later analysis reported that several top co-occurrence clusters appeared linked to parvovirus B19, influenza, CMV and Epstein-Barr virus. The classifier was reported to diagnose cytomegalovirus status with high specificity and sensitivity in both the original cohort and the validation cohort. Because HLA typing was missing for some donors at each locus, association tests included only the typed subset. CMV serostatus was the only immune exposure information available for the cohort. In vitro tests confirmed that a few of the cytomegalovirus-associated TCR beta chains recognize cytomegalovirus antigens. Specific HLA alleles were associated with 15,000 to 20,000 TCR beta sequences at a false discovery rate of 0.05 in a later analysis. Presence/absence analyses assumed roughly uniform sequencing depth across donors, an assumption that may not hold. According to a later analysis, TCR association rates differed among HLA loci, with DRB1 alleles showing the most associated TCRs and HLA-C alleles showing the fewest. Some IMGT-functional V segments, including TRBV6-2 and TRBV6-3, could not be distinguished by the 87-base-pair reads and were therefore excluded. Compared with the approximately 670-donor mean, donors in an Asian-associated ancestry cluster had fewer N-insertions in productive TCRs, according to a later genetic analysis. In an earlier analysis of about 600 of the donors, most TCR beta V segments appeared in productive rearrangements about 90% or about 30% of the time, broadly matching IMGT annotations. A later genetic analysis associated a missense DCLRE1C variant with V-gene and J-gene trimming of TCR beta chains, and an independent cohort replicated the association. Assigning TCR associations to individual alleles was difficult when HLA alleles, especially DR and DQ, strongly co-occurred. Most TCR sequences were seen in very few donors, while some public TCRs were found in many individuals. Only TCR beta chains were sequenced in this cohort, and the absence of alpha or paired-chain data limited detectable features. In a later analysis, HLA-associated TCR beta chains were found to be more clonally expanded and to have lower generation probabilities than equally common non-associated chains. A further reported finding was that TCR beta sequences accurately predicted the HLA-A and HLA-B alleles for most subjects in the first cohort. Linkage disequilibrium might explain the correlated functional status among segregating V segments, but an unknown experimental factor could not be excluded. It was suggested by the authors that the approach could potentially be generalized to other disease states and immunological phenotypes. The study gave a list of some 150 TCR beta chains associated with cytomegalovirus. Most CMV-associated TCR beta chains appeared to be HLA-restricted in a later analysis, and the HLA associations seemed to be driven largely by CMV exposure. Because counts were too low, roughly 17 rarely observed V segments, including chromosome 9 orphons, were left out of the earlier analysis of 587 of the donors. A group of highly shared sequence variants was considered likely to be a technical artifact of the sequencing pipeline.

The cohort comprised around 690 healthy bone marrow donors. All cohort members were sampled while nominally healthy, although unrecorded immune exposures were likely present. The donor tested CMV seronegative, placing the donor among the 350 or so seronegative members of the cohort. Each donor provided a peripheral blood sample, and peripheral blood mononuclear cells were used for TCR beta sequencing. The Qiagen DNeasy Blood Extraction Kit was used to extract genomic DNA from the blood cell samples. On this clone itself: This receptor's antigen is unknown. Within one base of it there is no much larger clone, and no base qualities were kept.

CDR1 LNHDA and CDR2 SQIVND were looked up in the germline V gene (reference sequence). The CDR3, from cysteine to phenylalanine, totals 16 residues. Only CDR3 DNA remains: 48 bases, in frame from the first base. At the junction V is shortened by 4 bases and J by 2 bases; bases outside the gene matches: 9. Libraries were built with the immunoSEQ multiplex PCR assay. A mixture of 60 forward primers for TCR Vbeta segments and 13 reverse primers for TCR Jbeta segments was used in the multiplex PCR. The CDR3 region of rearranged TCR beta genes was amplified from genomic DNA by a multiplex PCR assay. The Illumina HiSeq System was used to sequence the amplified TCR beta libraries as 87-base-pair reads. The paper's data handling went like this. In a later analysis, 70 million to 95 million unique TCR beta chains were counted across the roughly 670 repertoires, and about 10 million of these chains were shared by at least two donors. Raw reads were error-corrected and collapsed into unique sequences by a nearest-neighbor algorithm in which closely related sequences were merged to remove PCR and sequencing errors. Alignment of CDR3 sequences to IMGT reference sequences was used to assign V, D and J gene segments. For a sequence to be retained, at least a six-nucleotide match to both a V gene segment and a J gene segment was required. A rearrangement was called productive if the CDR3 had no stop codons and remained in frame with V and J, and every other rearrangement was called non-productive. CDR3 was defined according to IMGT convention as the region running from the second conserved V-encoded cysteine to the conserved J-encoded phenylalanine. The earlier analysis of 550 to 650 of the donors excluded any sequence lacking an unambiguous match to a single V gene segment. An earlier analysis of 500 to 600 of the donors classified V segments as functional when productive rearrangements were above 56.7% and as segregating when the standard deviation between donors was above 5%. To diagnose cytomegalovirus status from the catalog of TCR beta chain sequences, a statistical classification framework was built. In a later analysis, V and J genes were assigned by comparing TCR nucleotide sequences against IMGT/GENE-DB human TR gene sequences. In a later analysis, CDR3 sequences and most-parsimonious VDJ recombination scenarios were assigned using the TCRdist pipeline. In a later analysis, each TCR beta chain was defined by its CDR3 amino acid sequence together with its V-gene family, and reads lacking a unique V-gene family were excluded. To address suspected cross-contamination and a sequencing artifact, a later analysis removed several hundred highly shared, low-generation-probability nucleotide sequences. In a later analysis, a clonal expansion index for each public chain was calculated from normalized within-repertoire ranks of inferred template counts. A later analysis computed generation probabilities with a VDJ recombination model fitted to out-of-frame rearrangements, and checked the results against IGoR. Hypergeometric tests were used in a later analysis to score TCR-TCR, TCR-HLA and TCR-CMV co-occurrence, with a repertoire-size bias correction applied to the TCR pairs. False discovery rates were estimated in a later analysis by permuting HLA or CMV assignments 20 times. In a later analysis, co-occurring TCRs were grouped with DBSCAN, and TCRdist sequence similarity was added when clustering was performed within HLA-allele-positive subsets. Co-occurrence clustering excluded repertoires with fewer than 30,000 or more than 120,000 public chains, plus five with anomalous nucleotide sharing. Held by TCRdb, this immuneACCESS table contains in-frame sequences only and omits some clones. Under half of the omission traces to an unresolved V gene where checked; the cause of the rest is unknown. That table gives V, J and clone size, and the DNA gave D and trimming. In this sample the table shows about 180,000 clones, about 80% of which occur a single time. 1.4% to 1.5% of the sample is in the top ten clones.

Sequencing was done on a sample of PBMCs. This receptor chain uses TRBV19 and TRBJ2-5, and TRBD1 aligns with 8 junction nucleotides. This TCR was recovered from a man aged 18 to 35 in good health and CMV-seronegative. CDR3 reads: CASSRTGRKQQETQYF. The bases read TGTGCCAGTAGTAGGACAGGGAGAAAGCAGCAAGAGACCCAGTACTTC. Beyond the CDR3, the reference TRBV19 and TRBJ2-5 genes provide the residues; the full variable domain reads: DGGITQSPKYLFRKEGQNVTLSCEQNLNHDAMYWYRQDPGQGLRLIYYSQIVNDFQKGDIAEGYSVSREKKESFPLTVTSAQKNPTAFYLCASSRTGRKQQETQYFGPGTRLLVL.